This T cell receptor beta chain came from a study of cytomegalovirus exposure and HLA in healthy donors. Clones were read by immunoSEQ multiplex PCR, and TCRdb kept only the in-frame ones, dropping some. The table lists about 140,000 clones, around 90% of them singletons. Trimming removed 5 bases from V and 5 bases from J; junction bases left unmatched: 6. This CDR3 has 15 residues. Germline V gene sequence: CDR1 SEHNR, CDR2 FQNEAQ (reference sequence). This TCR came from a woman between 18 and 29 years old in good health and CMV-seropositive. The chain links TRBV7-9 to TRBJ2-5; 12 positions match TRBD2. Source material: PBMCs. CDR3 nucleotides: TGTGCCAGCAGCCGGACTAGCGGGGTAGCCGAGACCCAGTACTTC. Its translation: CASSRTSGVAETQYF.